The 23 T cell receptor beta chains listed next were all sequenced from one sample in a study of radiotherapy plus CTLA-4 blockade in lung cancer. TCRdb's table, derived via immunoSEQ multiplex PCR, lists solely in-frame clones and lacks some. The sample shows approximately 75,000 clones, approximately 78% of them seen only once. Sequenced material: peripheral blood, taken from a patient treated with radiotherapy plus ipilimumab. These receptors originate from a human donor with non-small cell lung cancer who had a complete response to radiotherapy plus ipilimumab.

This clone was seen a single time. The CDR3: CASSWGVGRENQSSYEQYV. The CDR3 nucleotides read TGCGCCAGCAGCTGGGGGGTGGGTAGGGAGAATCAGAGCTCCTACGAGCAGTACGTC. V is TRBV5-1 and J is TRBJ2-7, with D maybe TRBD2 (6 bases). CDR3 length: 19 amino acids. V was shortened by 3 bases and J by 0 bases, with 25 bases between the two germline ends. Germline CDR1 is SGHRS and CDR2 is YFSETQ.

This CDR3 reads CASSAARGSAEAFF. For the CDR3, the DNA is TGTGCCAGCAGTGCCGCCAGGGGTAGTGCTGAAGCTTTCTTT. J is TRBJ1-1 and V is TRBV2; TRBD1 might be the D (6 bases). The CDR3 has 14 amino acids. Trimming took 4 bases from V and 6 from J, leaving 15 bases between them. Germline V gives CDR1 SNHLY, CDR2 FYNNEI.

The rearrangement uses TRBV9 and TRBJ1-1; D is uncertain. CDR3 length: 14 residues. In germline, CDR1 is SGDLS, CDR2 YYNGEE. Between the trimmed V and J ends, which lost 0 bases and 3 bases, there was a span of 9 bases. The CDR3 DNA reads as TGTGCCAGCAGCGTAGCTAGAATAGACACTGAAGCTTTCTTT. Its protein is CASSVARIDTEAFF.

Points on this clone: Because the CDR3's place on the DNA is in doubt, the DNA is left out and the CDR3 is given as listed by TCRdb. The chain employs TRBV11-2 and TRBJ2-2. Germline assignment: CDR1 SGHAT and CDR2 FQNNGV. The CDR3 contains 12 residues when both ends are counted. CDR3 loop: CASSFGNGELFF.

This clone was seen a few times. The chain combines TRBV9 with TRBJ1-3; possibly TRBD1 for D (5 bases). This CDR3 has 14 residues. In germline, CDR1 is SGDLS, CDR2 YYNGEE. Trimming removed 0 bases at V and 2 bases at J, with 6 bases between. The CDR3 sequence is CASSVAGPGNTIYF. CDR3 nucleotides: TGTGCCAGCAGCGTAGCAGGGCCTGGAAACACCATATATTTT.

This clone was picked up a small number of times. The rearrangement joins TRBV19 to TRBJ2-5, with TRBD1 matching over 9 bases. This CDR3 is 14 amino acids long. After removal of 7 bases from V and 3 bases from J, the junction contained 6 bases not matched to a gene. The germline CDR1 and CDR2 sequences are LNHDA and SQIVND (reference sequence). CDR3 sequence: CASMGTGREETQYF. CDR3 DNA sequence: TGTGCCAGTATGGGGACAGGGAGAGAAGAGACCCAGTACTTC.

The V and J genes are TRBV5-4 and TRBJ2-3; D is ambiguous. This CDR3 is 14 amino acids long. The V end lost 0 bases, the J end lost 5 bases, and 10 bases lay between the germline ends. Germline lookup yields CDR1 SGHNT and CDR2 YYREEE (reference sequence). CDR3 loop: CASSLGERVDTQYF. The CDR3 nucleotides read TGTGCCAGCAGCTTGGGGGAAAGGGTAGATACGCAGTATTTT.

The chain carries TRBV6-1 and TRBJ2-3; the match to TRBD2 covers 8 bases. Trimming cost V 8 bases and J 8 bases; bases outside gene matches: 9. The CDR3 sequence is 13 residues long. Germline V lookup: CDR1 MNHNS, CDR2 SASEGT. The CDR3 coding sequence is TGTGCCAGCGGGACGGGAGGGCCTAGTACGCAGTATTTT. It is translated as CASGTGGPSTQYF.

The rearrangement links TRBV4-1 to TRBJ1-2; possibly TRBD1 for D (6 bases). Trimming took 0 bases from V and 0 from J, leaving 17 bases between them. The CDR3 contains 18 residues. The germline gives CDR1 MGHRA, CDR2 YSYEKL. CDR3 sequence reads: CASSQDMADRTANYGYTF. Here the CDR3 DNA reads TGCGCCAGCAGCCAAGATATGGCCGACAGGACAGCTAACTATGGCTACACCTTC.

The rearrangement uses TRBV27 and TRBJ1-1, with D hard to call. The CDR3 has 12 residues. V was shortened by 4 bases and J by 4 bases, with 7 bases between the two germline ends. From germline, CDR1 is MNHEY and CDR2 SMNVEV (reference sequence). The CDR3 sequence is CASSSLSTEAFF. Written as DNA, the CDR3 is TGTGCCAGCAGTTCATTAAGCACTGAAGCTTTCTTT.

The V gene is TRBV7-9, the J gene TRBJ2-5, with TRBD2 as a possible D gene (6 bases). Trimming left V 5 bases short and J 7 bases short, with 11 bases between. The germline V gene encodes CDR1 SEHNR and CDR2 FQNEAQ (reference sequence). The CDR3 is 12 residues long. CDR3 DNA sequence: TGTGCCAGCAGCCAGCCGCGGGGGACCCAGTACTTC. This translates into CASSQPRGTQYF. Full variable domain (rest looked up from reference TRBV7-9 and TRBJ2-5): DTGVSQNPRHKITKRGQNVTFRCDPISEHNRLYWYRQTLGQGPEFLTYFQNEAQLEKSRLLSDRFSAERPKGSFSTLEIQRTEQGDSAMYLCASSQPRGTQYFGPGTRLLVL.

The chain joins TRBV11-2 to TRBJ1-5; 9 nucleotides line up with TRBD1. The CDR3 is 15 amino acids. Germline CDR1 is SGHAT and CDR2 is FQNNGV. Germline trimming cut 1 base from V and 4 bases from J; bases unmatched to any gene: 2. DNA for the CDR3: TGTGCCAGCAGCTTAGGCGACAGGGGGAATCAGCCCCAGCATTTT. Protein product: CASSLGDRGNQPQHF.

This clone was observed a handful of times. The genes are TRBV28 and TRBJ2-7; D possibly corresponds to TRBD1 (5 bases). Germline V CDR1 and CDR2: MDHEN, SYDVKM. The CDR3 consists of 14 residues. V gave up 4 bases and J gave up 2 bases, with 12 bases separating them. CDR3 sequence: CASSSAWGPYEQYV. CDR3 DNA: TGTGCCAGCAGTTCAGCCTGGGGCCCCTACGAGCAGTACGTC.

This rearrangement joins TRBV19 to TRBJ2-7; D gene uncertain. Trimming removed 3 bases at V and 4 bases at J, with 10 bases between. From germline, CDR1 is LNHDA and CDR2 SQIVND (reference sequence). CDR3 length: 13 residues. The CDR3: CASSITREYEQYF. The CDR3 coding sequence is TGTGCCAGTAGTATCACGCGTGAATACGAGCAGTACTTC. The entire variable domain, with the rest obtained from reference TRBV19 and TRBJ2-7, is as follows: DGGITQSPKYLFRKEGQNVTLSCEQNLNHDAMYWYRQDPGQGLRLIYYSQIVNDFQKGDIAEGYSVSREKKESFPLTVTSAQKNPTAFYLCASSITREYEQYFGPGTRLTVT.

This clone was recorded only once. CDR3 protein: CASSIVGRTGLTNYGYTF. The DNA of the CDR3 is TGTGCCAGTAGTATAGTCGGCCGGACAGGGCTGACTAACTATGGCTACACCTTC. V and J are TRBV19 and TRBJ1-2, with 8 bases lining up with TRBD1. J lost 0 bases, V lost 1 base, and 10 bases had no gene match. The CDR3 contains 18 residues. From germline, CDR1 is LNHDA and CDR2 SQIVND (reference sequence). Full variable domain (remainder filled in from reference TRBV19 and TRBJ1-2): DGGITQSPKYLFRKEGQNVTLSCEQNLNHDAMYWYRQDPGQGLRLIYYSQIVNDFQKGDIAEGYSVSREKKESFPLTVTSAQKNPTAFYLCASSIVGRTGLTNYGYTFGSGTRLTVV.

The chain couples TRBV30 to TRBJ1-1; D perhaps matches TRBD1 (5 bases). Trimming shortened V by 1 base and J by 4 bases, and 10 bases separated the two germline ends. Per the germline V gene, CDR1 is GTSNPN and CDR2 is SVGIG (reference sequence). This CDR3 is built from 13 residues. This CDR3 is CAWSGGAITEAFF. The CDR3 nucleotides are TGTGCCTGGAGTGGTGGGGCCATCACTGAAGCTTTCTTT.

The V call is TRBV28, the J call TRBJ2-2, with a possible D match to TRBD1 (7 bases). Germline V lookup: CDR1 MDHEN, CDR2 SYDVKM. The CDR3 runs to 15 residues. V was clipped by 8 bases and J by 6 bases, with 19 bases between them. CDR3 in amino acids: CASCSGGRVAGELFF. In DNA, the CDR3 is TGTGCCAGCTGCTCAGGGGGGAGAGTGGCCGGGGAGCTGTTTTTT.

The J gene is TRBJ2-1, the V gene TRBV7-8, with TRBD2 matching over 11 bases. The CDR3 is 16 amino acids. Germline assignment: CDR1 SGHVS and CDR2 FQNEAQ. The V and J ends lost 4 bases and 4 bases, in that order; junction bases with no gene match: 6. As DNA, the CDR3 is TGTGCCAGCAGCTACCCCGGGACTAGCGGTTACAATGAGCAGTTCTTC. It specifies CASSYPGTSGYNEQFF.

V is TRBV5-1 and J is TRBJ2-1; 9 nucleotides match TRBD2. J gave up 8 bases and V 4 bases, and 10 bases lay outside the gene matches. The V gene's germline CDR1 is SGHRS and CDR2 YFSETQ. This CDR3 comprises 15 residues. CDR3 DNA sequence: TGCGCCAGCAGCCCGTTACGGGGACTAGCTGATGAGCAGTTCTTC. It translates to CASSPLRGLADEQFF.

The gene calls are TRBV30 and TRBJ1-6, with unresolved D. With 7 bases removed from V and 9 bases from J, the gap between germline ends came to 13 bases. Per germline, CDR1 GTSNPN and CDR2 SVGIG (reference sequence). CDR3 length: 12 amino acids. The CDR3 DNA reads as TGTGCCTCTTCACTTGGTAGTTCACCCCTCCACTTT. It encodes CASSLGSSPLHF.

V usage is TRBV30 and J usage is TRBJ2-2; perhaps TRBD2 as D (5 bases). The CDR3 spans 15 residues. The V end was cut by 5 bases, the J end by 4 bases, with 17 bases between. The germline gives CDR1 GTSNPN, CDR2 SVGIG (reference sequence). CDR3 sequence (DNA): TGTGCCTGGGGGCGAAGAGGGTCGGGCACCGGGGAGCTGTTTTTT. Translation gives CAWGRRGSGTGELFF.

This clone was seen once. The chain employs TRBV29-1 and TRBJ1-2; the D is unclear. CDR3 length equals 12 residues. Trimming stripped 3 bases from V and 2 bases from J, with 7 bases between. Germline loops: CDR1 SQVTM, CDR2 ANQGSEA. Here the CDR3 DNA reads TGCAGCGTTGAGGCGCGGAACTATGGCTACACCTTC. It translates to CSVEARNYGYTF.

The sample holds a few counts of this clone. V usage is TRBV25-1 and J usage is TRBJ2-7; D is ambiguous. Trimming removed 3 bases at V and 2 bases at J, with 11 bases between. This CDR3 is built from 14 residues. CDR1 is MGHDK, CDR2 SYGVNS, per germline. CDR3 coding DNA: TGTGCCAGCAGTGACCCCGGCAGCACCTACGAGCAGTACTTC. Protein sequence: CASSDPGSTYEQYF.